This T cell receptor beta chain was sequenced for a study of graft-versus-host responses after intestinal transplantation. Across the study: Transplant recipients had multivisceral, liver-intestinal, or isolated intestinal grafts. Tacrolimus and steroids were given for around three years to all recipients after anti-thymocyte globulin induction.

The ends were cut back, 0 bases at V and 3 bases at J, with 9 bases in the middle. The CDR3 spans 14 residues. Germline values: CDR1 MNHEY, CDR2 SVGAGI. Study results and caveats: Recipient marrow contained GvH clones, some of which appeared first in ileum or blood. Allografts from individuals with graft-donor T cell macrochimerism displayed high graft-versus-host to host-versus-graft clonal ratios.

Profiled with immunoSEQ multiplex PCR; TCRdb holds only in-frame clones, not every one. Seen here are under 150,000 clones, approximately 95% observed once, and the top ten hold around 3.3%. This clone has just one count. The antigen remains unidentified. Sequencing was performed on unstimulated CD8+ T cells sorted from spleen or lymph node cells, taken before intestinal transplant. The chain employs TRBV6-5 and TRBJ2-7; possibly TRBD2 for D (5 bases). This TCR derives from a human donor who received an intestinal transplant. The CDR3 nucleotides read TGTGCCAGCAGTTACTCGTACGGAGGCTACGAGCAGTACTTC. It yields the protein CASSYSYGGYEQYF.